The T cell receptor (beta chain) under discussion was sequenced for a study of blood T cells in healthy people across ages. The CDR3 contains 18 residues. V was cut by 0 bases and J by 1 base, with 16 bases left in between. Germline CDR1 reads LNHDA; CDR2 reads SQIVND (reference sequence). Using a J-beta primer mix together with a sample-barcoded 5' primer, a second PCR was run for 7 to 11 cycles. MiXCR, applied by TCRdb to the 5' RACE reads, yields one record per CDR3 protein. The sample records 1.8 million or so distinct CDR3 sequences, roughly two fifths being singletons. The sequence derives from a human donor in good health. Material for sequencing was blood. The chain couples TRBV19 to TRBJ1-5; a weak D match, TRBD1 (5 bases). CDR3 protein: CASSIDRSGPGSNQPQHF. CDR3 bases: TGTGCCAGTAGTATAGATCGGTCGGGGCCGGGGAGCAATCAGCCCCAGCATTTT. The full variable domain, in which reference TRBV19 and TRBJ1-5 provide the parts outside the CDR3, is DGGITQSPKYLFRKEGQNVTLSCEQNLNHDAMYWYRQDPGQGLRLIYYSQIVNDFQKGDIAEGYSVSREKKESFPLTVTSAQKNPTAFYLCASSIDRSGPGSNQPQHFGDGTRLSIL.